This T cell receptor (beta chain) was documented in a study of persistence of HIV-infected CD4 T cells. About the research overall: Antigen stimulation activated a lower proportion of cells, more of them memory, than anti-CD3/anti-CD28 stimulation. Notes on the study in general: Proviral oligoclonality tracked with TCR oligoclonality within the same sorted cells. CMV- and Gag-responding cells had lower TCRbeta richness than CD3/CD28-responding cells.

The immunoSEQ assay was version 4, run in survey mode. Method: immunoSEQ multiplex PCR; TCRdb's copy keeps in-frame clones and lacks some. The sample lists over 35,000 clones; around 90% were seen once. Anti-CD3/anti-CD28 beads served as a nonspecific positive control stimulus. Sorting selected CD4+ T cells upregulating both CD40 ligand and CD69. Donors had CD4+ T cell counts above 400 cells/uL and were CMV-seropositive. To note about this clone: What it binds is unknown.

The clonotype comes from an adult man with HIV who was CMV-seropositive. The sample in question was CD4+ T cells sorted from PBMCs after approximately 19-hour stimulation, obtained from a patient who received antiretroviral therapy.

CDR3 DNA sequence: TGTGCCAGCAGCTCGACTAGCTCGAGCTCCTACGAGCAGTACTTC. Protein sequence: CASSSTSSSSYEQYF. This chain joins TRBV9 and TRBJ2-7; 7 positions agree with TRBD2. V lost 4 bases and J lost 0; bases outside the gene matches: 7. The CDR3 spans 15 residues. Germline CDR1 reads SGDLS; CDR2 reads YYNGEE.